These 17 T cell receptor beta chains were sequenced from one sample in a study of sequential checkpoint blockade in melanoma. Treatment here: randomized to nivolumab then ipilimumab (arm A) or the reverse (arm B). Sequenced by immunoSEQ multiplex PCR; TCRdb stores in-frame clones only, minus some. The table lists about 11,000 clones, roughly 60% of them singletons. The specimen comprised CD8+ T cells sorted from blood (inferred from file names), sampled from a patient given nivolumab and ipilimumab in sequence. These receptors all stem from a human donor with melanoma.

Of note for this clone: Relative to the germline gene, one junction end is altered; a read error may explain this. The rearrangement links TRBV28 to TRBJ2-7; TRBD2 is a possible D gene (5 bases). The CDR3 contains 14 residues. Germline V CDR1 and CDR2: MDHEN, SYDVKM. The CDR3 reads CDSSFMRESYEQYF. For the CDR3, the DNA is TGTGACAGCAGTTTTATGAGGGAGTCCTACGAGCAGTACTTC. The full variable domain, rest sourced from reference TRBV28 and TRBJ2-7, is DVKVTQSSRYLVKRTGEKVFLECVQDMDHENMFWYRQDPGLGLRLIYFSYDVKMKEKGDIPEGYSVSREKKERFSLILESASTNQTSMYLCDSSFMRESYEQYFGPGTRLTVT.

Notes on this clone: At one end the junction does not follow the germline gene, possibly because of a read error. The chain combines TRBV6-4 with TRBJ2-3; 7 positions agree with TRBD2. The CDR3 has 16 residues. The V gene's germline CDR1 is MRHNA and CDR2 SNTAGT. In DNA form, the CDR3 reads TGTGCCAGCAGTAACTCACTAGCGTTTCGTTCAGATACGCAGTATTTT. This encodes CASSNSLAFRSDTQYF.

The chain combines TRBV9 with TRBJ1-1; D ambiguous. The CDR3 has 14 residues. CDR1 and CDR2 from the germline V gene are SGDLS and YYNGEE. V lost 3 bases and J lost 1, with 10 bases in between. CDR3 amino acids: CASSAEGGNTEAFF. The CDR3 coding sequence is TGTGCCAGCAGCGCCGAAGGAGGGAACACTGAAGCTTTCTTT.

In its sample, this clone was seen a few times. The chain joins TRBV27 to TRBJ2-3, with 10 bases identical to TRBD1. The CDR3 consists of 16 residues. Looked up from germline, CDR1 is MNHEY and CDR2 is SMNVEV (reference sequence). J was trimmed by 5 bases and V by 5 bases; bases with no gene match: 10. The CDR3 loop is CASSRGTGAPGDTQYF. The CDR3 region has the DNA TGTGCCAGCAGTAGGGGGACAGGGGCCCCGGGAGATACGCAGTATTTT.

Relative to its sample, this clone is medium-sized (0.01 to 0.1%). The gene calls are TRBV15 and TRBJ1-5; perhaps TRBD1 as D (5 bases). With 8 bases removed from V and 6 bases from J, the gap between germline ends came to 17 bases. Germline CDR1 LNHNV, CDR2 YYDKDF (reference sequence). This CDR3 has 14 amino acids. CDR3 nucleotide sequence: TGTGCCACCTCAGCAGGGAAGGATGCTCAGCCCCAGCATTTT. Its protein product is CATSAGKDAQPQHF.

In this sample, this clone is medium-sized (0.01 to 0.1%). CDR3 nucleotides: TGTGCCAGTAGCGAACAGGGGAGGACTGAAGCTTTCTTT. Translation: CASSEQGRTEAFF. The chain has TRBV19 and TRBJ1-1; 7 bases map to TRBD1. The CDR3 is made up of 13 amino acids. The germline V gene has CDR1 LNHDA and CDR2 SQIVND (reference sequence). V trimming: 6 bases; J trimming: 5 bases; junction bases outside the gene matches: 6.

DNA of the CDR3: TGTGCCAGCAGTTTATCTATGAACACTGAAGCTTTCTTT. Translated: CASSLSMNTEAFF. The V call is TRBV27, the J call TRBJ1-1; D remains ambiguous. The CDR3 sequence is 13 residues long. Germline V gives CDR1 MNHEY, CDR2 SMNVEV (reference sequence). The V end lost 0 bases, the J end lost 0 bases, and 2 bases lay between the germline ends.

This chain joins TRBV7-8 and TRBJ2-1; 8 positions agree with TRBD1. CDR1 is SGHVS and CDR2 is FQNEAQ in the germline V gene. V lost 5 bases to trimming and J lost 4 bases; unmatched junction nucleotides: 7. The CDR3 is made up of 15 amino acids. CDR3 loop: CASSPSGGLYNEQFF. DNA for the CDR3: TGTGCCAGCAGCCCATCAGGGGGCCTATACAATGAGCAGTTCTTC.

The chain's CDR3 is CASHHMAGGTDTQYF. CDR3 DNA sequence: TGTGCCAGCCACCACATGGCAGGGGGCACAGATACGCAGTATTTT. The gene calls are TRBV28 and TRBJ2-3; D may be TRBD1 (6 bases). Trimming left V 8 bases short and J 1 base short, with 16 bases between. This CDR3 spans 15 amino acids. Germline values: CDR1 MDHEN, CDR2 SYDVKM.

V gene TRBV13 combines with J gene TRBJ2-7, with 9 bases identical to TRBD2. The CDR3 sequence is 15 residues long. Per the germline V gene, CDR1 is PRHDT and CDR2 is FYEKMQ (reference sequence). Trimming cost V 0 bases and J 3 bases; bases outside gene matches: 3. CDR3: CASSLGVAGDYEQYF. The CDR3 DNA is TGTGCCAGCAGCTTAGGCGTAGCGGGGGACTACGAGCAGTACTTC.

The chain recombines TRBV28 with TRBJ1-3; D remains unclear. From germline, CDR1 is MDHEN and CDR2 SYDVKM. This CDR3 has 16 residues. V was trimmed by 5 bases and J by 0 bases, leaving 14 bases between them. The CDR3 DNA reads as TGTGCCAGCAGTCTAACCGAATTCGGCTCTGGAAACACCATATATTTT. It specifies CASSLTEFGSGNTIYF.

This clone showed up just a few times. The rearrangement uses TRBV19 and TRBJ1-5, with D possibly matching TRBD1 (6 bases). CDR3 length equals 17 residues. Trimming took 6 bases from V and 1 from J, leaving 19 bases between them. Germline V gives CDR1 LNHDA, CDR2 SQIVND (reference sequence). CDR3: CASRPKSRGQSNQPQHF. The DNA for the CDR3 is TGTGCCAGTAGGCCAAAGAGCAGGGGCCAGAGCAATCAGCCCCAGCATTTT.

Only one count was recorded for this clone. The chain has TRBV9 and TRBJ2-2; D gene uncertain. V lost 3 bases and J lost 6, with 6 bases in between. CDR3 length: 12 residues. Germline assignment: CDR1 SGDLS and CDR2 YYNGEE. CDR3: CASSDSPGELFF. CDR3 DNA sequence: TGTGCCAGCAGCGATAGTCCCGGGGAGCTGTTTTTT.

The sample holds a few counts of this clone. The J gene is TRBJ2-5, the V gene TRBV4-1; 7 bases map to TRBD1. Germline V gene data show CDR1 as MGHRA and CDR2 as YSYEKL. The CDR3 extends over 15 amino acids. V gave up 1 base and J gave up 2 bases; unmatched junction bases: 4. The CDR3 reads CASSQVRTGQETQYF. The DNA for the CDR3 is TGCGCCAGCAGCCAAGTTAGGACAGGTCAAGAGACCCAGTACTTC.

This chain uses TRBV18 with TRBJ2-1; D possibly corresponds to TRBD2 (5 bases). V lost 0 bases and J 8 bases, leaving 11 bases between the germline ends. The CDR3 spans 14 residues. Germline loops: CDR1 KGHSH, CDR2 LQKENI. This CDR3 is CASSPPEKEDEQFF. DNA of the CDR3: TGTGCCAGCTCACCACCGGAGAAGGAGGATGAGCAGTTCTTC. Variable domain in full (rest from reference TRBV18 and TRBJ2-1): NAGVMQNPRHLVRRRGQEARLRCSPMKGHSHVYWYRQLPEEGLKFMVYLQKENIIDESGMPKERFSAEFPKEGPSILRIQQVVRGDSAAYFCASSPPEKEDEQFFGPGTRLTVL.

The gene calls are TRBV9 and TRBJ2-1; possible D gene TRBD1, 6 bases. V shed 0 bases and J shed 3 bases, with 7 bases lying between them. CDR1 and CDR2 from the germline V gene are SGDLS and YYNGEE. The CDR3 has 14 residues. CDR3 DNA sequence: TGTGCCAGCAGCGTAGGGACAGACTACAATGAGCAGTTCTTC. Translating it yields CASSVGTDYNEQFF.

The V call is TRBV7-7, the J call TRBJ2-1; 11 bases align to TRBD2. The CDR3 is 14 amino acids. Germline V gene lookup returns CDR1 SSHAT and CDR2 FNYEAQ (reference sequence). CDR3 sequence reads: CASLLAGVGNEQFF. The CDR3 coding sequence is TGTGCTAGCTTACTAGCGGGAGTTGGTAATGAGCAGTTCTTC. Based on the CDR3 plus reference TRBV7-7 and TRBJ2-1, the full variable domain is GAGVSQSPRYKVTKRGQDVTLRCDPISSHATLYWYQQALGQGPEFLTYFNYEAQPDKSGLPSDRFSAERPEGSISTLTIQRTEQRDSAMYRCASLLAGVGNEQFFGPGTRLTVL.